What follows are 17 T cell receptor beta chains derived from one specimen sequenced in a study of cytomegalovirus exposure and HLA in healthy donors. Researchers ran the PCR with 60 Vbeta and 13 Jbeta primers. Some clones are missing from TCRdb's copy, which holds only in-frame ones; the method was immunoSEQ multiplex PCR. The table has over 65,000 clones, 75% seen once. Material for sequencing was PBMCs. These receptors all come from a woman in her thirties or forties in good health and CMV-seronegative.

The chain links TRBV6-6 to TRBJ1-2; 9 bases are a match to TRBD1. CDR3 size: 15 residues. Looked up from germline, CDR1 is MNHNY and CDR2 is SVGAGI (reference sequence). The ends lost 2 bases at V and 10 bases at J; junction bases unmatched: 11. This CDR3 reads CASSYLGTGPLDYTF. The CDR3 nucleotides are TGTGCCAGCAGTTACCTGGGGACAGGGCCCCTTGACTACACCTTC.

The rearrangement joins TRBV5-1 to TRBJ2-3; D uncertain. Germline CDR1 and CDR2: SGHRS and YFSETQ. V was pared by 2 bases and J by 0 bases, with 7 bases between. This CDR3 spans 14 amino acids. CDR3 sequence reads: CASSFSGSTDTQYF. DNA for the CDR3: TGCGCCAGCAGCTTTTCCGGGAGCACAGATACGCAGTATTTT. The full variable domain, rest sourced from reference TRBV5-1 and TRBJ2-3, is KAGVTQTPRYLIKTRGQQVTLSCSPISGHRSVSWYQQTPGQGLQFLFEYFSETQRNKGNFPGRFSGRQFSNSRSEMNVSTLELGDSALYLCASSFSGSTDTQYFGPGTRLTVL.

This chain joins TRBV18 and TRBJ2-3; tentatively, D is TRBD1 (5 bases). The V end lost 8 bases, the J end lost 5 bases, and 20 bases lay between the germline ends. The CDR3 spans 15 residues. CDR1 and CDR2 from the germline V gene are KGHSH and LQKENI. The CDR3 sequence is CASTYNRLEGDTQYF. The CDR3 coding sequence is TGTGCCAGCACCTATAACAGGTTAGAAGGAGATACGCAGTATTTT.

This clone has just one count. This sequence joins TRBV5-1 and TRBJ2-5, with D possibly being TRBD1 (5 bases). V was cut by 3 bases and J by 5 bases, with 14 bases left in between. The CDR3 contains 14 residues. Germline loops: CDR1 SGHRS, CDR2 YFSETQ. The chain's CDR3 is CASSSGWRQETQYF. The CDR3 DNA reads TGCGCCAGCAGCTCAGGGTGGCGTCAGGAGACCCAGTACTTC.

This clone has a handful of counts. This chain links TRBV2 with TRBJ2-5, with a possible D match to TRBD2 (7 bases). Looked up from germline, CDR1 is SNHLY and CDR2 is FYNNEI. V lost 3 bases and J lost 5, with 16 bases in between. This CDR3 has 15 amino acids. CDR3 amino acids: CASSERRAGAETQYF. The DNA for the CDR3 is TGTGCCAGCAGTGAGCGTCGGGCGGGGGCGGAGACCCAGTACTTC.

V and J are TRBV6-6 and TRBJ2-5; TRBD1 agrees at 11 bases. V lost 5 bases and J lost 4; bases outside the gene matches: 9. This CDR3 spans 16 amino acids. Germline V CDR1 and CDR2: MNHNY, SVGAGI (reference sequence). CDR3 in amino acids: CASSTWTGGARETQYF. CDR3 in DNA: TGTGCCAGCAGTACCTGGACAGGGGGCGCGAGAGAGACCCAGTACTTC.

This clone was seen more than once but under ten times. The chain recombines TRBV25-1 with TRBJ2-2; 8 positions agree with TRBD2. Germline CDR1 MGHDK, CDR2 SYGVNS. V gave up 3 bases and J gave up 8 bases; unmatched junction bases: 14. This CDR3 is built from 17 residues. The CDR3: CASSDAGTRGPAGELFF. Here the CDR3 DNA reads TGTGCCAGCAGTGATGCCGGGACTAGAGGGCCAGCGGGGGAGCTGTTTTTT.

A single count supports this clone. The chain couples TRBV7-3 to TRBJ1-1; 7 bases line up with TRBD1. The CDR3 totals 16 residues. V shed 4 bases, J shed 4 bases, and the junction held 12 bases outside the gene matches. Looked up from germline, CDR1 is SGHTA and CDR2 is FQGTGA. The CDR3 protein is CASSSSPDRLPTEAFF. CDR3 nucleotides: TGTGCCAGCAGCTCCTCCCCGGACAGGCTACCCACTGAAGCTTTCTTT.

The J gene is TRBJ2-1, the V gene TRBV9; the D is unclear. From germline, CDR1 is SGDLS and CDR2 YYNGEE. Deletions cut 4 bases from V and 11 bases from J, with 13 bases between. The CDR3 extends over 12 amino acids. The chain's CDR3 is CASSPPSIKQFF. CDR3 in DNA: TGTGCCAGCAGCCCCCCCTCTATTAAGCAGTTCTTC.

J is TRBJ1-5 and V is TRBV5-5, with D perhaps TRBD1 (6 bases). The CDR3 runs 14 residues. V shed 6 bases and J shed 7 bases, with 17 bases lying between them. The germline V gene encodes CDR1 SGHKS and CDR2 YYEKEE (reference sequence). The DNA for the CDR3 is TGTGCCAGCACCTCAGGGGTTGCGGGCCAGCCCCAGCATTTT. It encodes CASTSGVAGQPQHF.

This chain links TRBV7-3 with TRBJ2-1; D may be TRBD2 (6 bases). Trimming removed 5 bases at V and 9 bases at J, with 20 bases between. This CDR3 has 15 amino acids. Germline-derived CDR1 and CDR2 are SGHTA and FQGTGA. In nucleotides, the CDR3 is TGTGCCAGCAGCGAGGGAGGAGGTAGTTTTTTTGAGCAGTTCTTC. This gives the protein CASSEGGGSFFEQFF.

In this sample, this clone turned up once. This sequence joins TRBV11-2 and TRBJ1-2; D gene ambiguous. CDR3 size: 15 residues. The germline CDR1 and CDR2 sequences are SGHAT and FQNNGV. V lost 2 bases, J lost 5 bases, and 15 bases lay in between. CDR3 loop: CASSLMEGIRYGYTF. The CDR3 coding sequence is TGTGCCAGCAGCTTAATGGAGGGTATTAGGTATGGCTACACCTTC.

The chain recombines TRBV6-5 with TRBJ1-1, with TRBD1 as a possible D gene (5 bases). V lost 4 bases, J lost 1 base, and 10 bases lay in between. Germline lookup yields CDR1 MNHEY and CDR2 SVGAGI. The CDR3 loop spans 14 amino acids. As DNA, the CDR3 is TGTGCCAGCAGTTTGGACACCCAGAACACTGAAGCTTTCTTT. Protein sequence: CASSLDTQNTEAFF.

The chain joins TRBV30 to TRBJ2-7, with D perhaps TRBD2 (5 bases). CDR3 length equals 14 residues. Trimming left V 4 bases short and J 3 bases short, with 16 bases between. From germline, CDR1 is GTSNPN and CDR2 SVGIG (reference sequence). The CDR3 loop is CAWNPAAGGYEQYF. The CDR3 DNA reads TGTGCCTGGAATCCAGCGGCGGGCGGCTACGAGCAGTACTTC.

This clone was found once. In nucleotides, the CDR3 is TGTGCCAGTAGTATGGGGCTTGACACTGAAGCTTTCTTT. It specifies CASSMGLDTEAFF. The V and J genes are TRBV19 and TRBJ1-1; the D gene is possibly TRBD1 (5 bases). V lost 3 bases and J 3 bases, leaving 8 bases between the germline ends. The germline gives CDR1 LNHDA, CDR2 SQIVND (reference sequence). The CDR3 loop spans 13 amino acids.

This clone was counted once. The V call is TRBV7-9, the J call TRBJ2-7; possible D gene TRBD2, 5 bases. The V and J ends lost 3 bases and 0 bases respectively, with 12 bases between them. Germline V gene data show CDR1 as SEHNR and CDR2 as FQNEAQ (reference sequence). This CDR3 has 15 amino acids. The CDR3 nucleotides read TGTGCCAGCAGCTTGGACGGGATGAGCTCCTACGAGCAGTACTTC. Translation gives CASSLDGMSSYEQYF.

V is TRBV7-9 and J is TRBJ1-3; no clear D. The CDR3 length is 15 residues. Per germline, CDR1 SEHNR and CDR2 FQNEAQ (reference sequence). Between the trimmed V and J ends, which lost 5 bases and 2 bases, there was a span of 13 bases. The CDR3 DNA reads TGTGCCAGCAGCGAGGGTTTCGGCACTGGAAACACCATATATTTT. This translates into CASSEGFGTGNTIYF. The full variable domain, completed using reference TRBV7-9 and TRBJ1-3, is DTGVSQNPRHKITKRGQNVTFRCDPISEHNRLYWYRQTLGQGPEFLTYFQNEAQLEKSRLLSDRFSAERPKGSFSTLEIQRTEQGDSAMYLCASSEGFGTGNTIYFGEGSWLTVV.